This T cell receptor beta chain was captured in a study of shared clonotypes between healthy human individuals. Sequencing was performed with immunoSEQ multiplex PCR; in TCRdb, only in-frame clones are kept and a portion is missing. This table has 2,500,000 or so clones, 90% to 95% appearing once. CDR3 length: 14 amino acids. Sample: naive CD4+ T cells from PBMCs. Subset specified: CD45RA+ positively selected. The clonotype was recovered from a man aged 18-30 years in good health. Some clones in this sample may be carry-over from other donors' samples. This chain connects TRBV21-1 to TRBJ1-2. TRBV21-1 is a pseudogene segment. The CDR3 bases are TGTGCCAGCAGCAAAGATAGGGAGGGCGTGTGTTACACCTTC. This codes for CASSKDREGVCYTF.